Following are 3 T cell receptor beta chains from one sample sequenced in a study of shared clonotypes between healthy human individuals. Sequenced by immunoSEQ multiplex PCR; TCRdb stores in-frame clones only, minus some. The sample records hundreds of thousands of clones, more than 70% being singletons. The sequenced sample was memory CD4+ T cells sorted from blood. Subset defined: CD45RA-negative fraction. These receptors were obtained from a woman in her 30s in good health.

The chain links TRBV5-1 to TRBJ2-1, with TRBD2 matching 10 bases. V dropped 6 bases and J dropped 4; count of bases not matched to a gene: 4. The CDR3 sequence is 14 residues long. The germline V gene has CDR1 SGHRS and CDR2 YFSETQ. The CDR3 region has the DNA TGCGCCAGCAAGGGGACTAGCGATTACAATGAGCAGTTCTTC. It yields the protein CASKGTSDYNEQFF.

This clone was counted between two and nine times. For the CDR3, the DNA is TGTGCCTGGAGTGAAGCCGCTAACTATGGCTACACCTTC. It translates to CAWSEAANYGYTF. This chain joins TRBV30 and TRBJ1-2; D is uncertain. V was trimmed by 1 base and J by 0 bases, leaving 6 bases between them. Looked up from germline, CDR1 is GTSNPN and CDR2 is SVGIG (reference sequence). The CDR3 runs to 13 residues.

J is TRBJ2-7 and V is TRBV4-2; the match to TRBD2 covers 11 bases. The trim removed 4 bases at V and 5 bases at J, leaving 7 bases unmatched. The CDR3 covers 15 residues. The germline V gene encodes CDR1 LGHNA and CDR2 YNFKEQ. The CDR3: CASSRLAGGSDEQYF. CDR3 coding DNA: TGTGCCAGCAGCCGGCTAGCGGGAGGATCCGACGAGCAGTACTTC.